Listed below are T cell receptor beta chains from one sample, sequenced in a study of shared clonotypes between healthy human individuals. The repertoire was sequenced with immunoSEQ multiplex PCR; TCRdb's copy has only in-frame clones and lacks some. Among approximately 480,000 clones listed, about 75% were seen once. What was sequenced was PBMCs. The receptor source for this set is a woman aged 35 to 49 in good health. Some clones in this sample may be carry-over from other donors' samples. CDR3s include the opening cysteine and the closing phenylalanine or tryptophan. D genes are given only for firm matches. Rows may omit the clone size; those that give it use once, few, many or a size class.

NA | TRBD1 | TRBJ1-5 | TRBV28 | CASRTTDRVHQPQHF | TGTGCCAGCAGGACTACCGACAGGGTACATCAGCCCCAGCATTTT
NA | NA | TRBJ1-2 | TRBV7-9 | CASSPSAGLRGYTF | TGTGCCAGCAGCCCCTCGGCAGGGCTGCGGGGCTACACCTTC
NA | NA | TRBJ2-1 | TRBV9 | CASSVGGRGRNNEQFF | TGTGCCAGCAGCGTAGGAGGGCGAGGGAGGAACAATGAGCAGTTCTTC
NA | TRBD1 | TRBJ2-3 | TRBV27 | CASKRQGEPDTQYF | TGTGCCAGCAAAAGACAGGGCGAACCAGATACGCAGTATTTT
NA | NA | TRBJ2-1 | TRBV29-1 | CSVRRANEQFF | TGCAGCGTGAGAAGGGCTAATGAGCAGTTCTTC
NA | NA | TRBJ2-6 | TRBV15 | CATSRGSGANVLTF | TGTGCCACCAGCAGAGGGTCGGGGGCCAACGTCCTGACTTTC
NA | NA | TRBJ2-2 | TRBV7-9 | CAMLLSGNTGELFF | TGTGCCATGCTCCTTAGCGGGAACACCGGGGAGCTGTTTTTT
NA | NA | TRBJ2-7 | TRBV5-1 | CASSLPQGNEQYF | TGCGCCAGCAGCTTGCCACAGGGCAACGAGCAGTACTTC
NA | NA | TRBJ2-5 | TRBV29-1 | CSVSWTGARTQYF | TGCAGCGTTTCCTGGACGGGTGCAAGGACCCAGTACTTC
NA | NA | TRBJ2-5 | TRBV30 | CAWNAGQETQYF | TGTGCCTGGAACGCAGGGCAAGAGACCCAGTACTTC
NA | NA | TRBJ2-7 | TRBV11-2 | CASSNRDNYEQYF | TGTGCCAGCAGCAATAGGGACAACTACGAGCAGTACTTC
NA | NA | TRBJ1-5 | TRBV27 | CASSLWGKGSNQPQHF | TGTGCCAGCAGTTTGTGGGGGAAGGGGAGCAATCAGCCCCAGCATTTT
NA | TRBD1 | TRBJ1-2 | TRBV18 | CASSPQDRGVNGYTF | TGTGCCAGCTCACCCCAAGACAGGGGAGTTAATGGCTACACCTTC
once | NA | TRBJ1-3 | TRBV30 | CAWSLGRGDSGNTIYF | TGTGCCTGGAGTCTCGGGAGGGGCGACTCTGGAAACACCATATATTTT
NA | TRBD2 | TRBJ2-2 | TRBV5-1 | CASSLAGETGELFF | TGCGCCAGCAGCCTAGCGGGAGAAACCGGGGAGCTGTTTTTT
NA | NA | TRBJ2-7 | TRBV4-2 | CASSQASRYSYEQYF | TGTGCCAGCAGCCAAGCCTCGCGGTACTCTTACGAGCAGTACTTC
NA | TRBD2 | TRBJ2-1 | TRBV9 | CASSVGLAGGSSYNEQFF | TGTGCCAGCAGCGTCGGGCTAGCGGGGGGGAGCTCCTACAATGAGCAGTTCTTC
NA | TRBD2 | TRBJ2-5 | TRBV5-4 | CASSLASGQETQYF | TGTGCCAGCAGCTTGGCTAGCGGACAAGAGACCCAGTACTTC
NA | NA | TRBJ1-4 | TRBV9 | CASSAFGGAEGEKLFF | TGTGCCAGCAGCGCGTTCGGGGGGGCGGAAGGTGAAAAACTGTTTTTT
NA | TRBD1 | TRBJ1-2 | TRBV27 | CASTKLLPGTGFGYTF | TGTGCCAGCACCAAACTGCTCCCCGGGACAGGGTTTGGCTACACCTTC
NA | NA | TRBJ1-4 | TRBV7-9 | CASSFVGEKLFF | TGTGCCAGCAGCTTTGTGGGCGAAAAACTGTTTTTT
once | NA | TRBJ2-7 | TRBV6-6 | CASKAVMGSYEQYF | TGTGCCAGCAAAGCCGTCATGGGGTCCTACGAGCAGTACTTC
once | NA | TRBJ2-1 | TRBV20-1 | CSASGEQFF | TGCAGTGCTAGTGGTGAGCAGTTCTTC
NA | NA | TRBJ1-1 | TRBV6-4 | CASRPRENTEAFF | TGTGCCAGCAGACCTAGGGAGAACACTGAAGCTTTCTTT
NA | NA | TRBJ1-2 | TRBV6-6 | CASSYQGEYGYTF | TGTGCCAGCAGTTACCAGGGAGAATATGGCTACACCTTC
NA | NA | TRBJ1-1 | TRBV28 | CASSLQGLGNTEAFF | TGTGCCAGCAGTTTACAGGGGCTCGGGAACACTGAAGCTTTCTTT
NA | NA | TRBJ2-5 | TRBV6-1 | CASSENRGETQYF | TGTGCCAGCAGTGAAAACAGAGGGGAGACCCAGTACTTC
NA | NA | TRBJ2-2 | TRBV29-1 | CSHWDTAGELFF | TGCAGCCACTGGGACACGGCCGGGGAGCTGTTTTTT
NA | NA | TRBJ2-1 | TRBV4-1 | CASSRRGLWEQFF | TGCGCCAGCAGCCGTCGGGGGCTCTGGGAGCAGTTCTTC
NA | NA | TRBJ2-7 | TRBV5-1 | CASSLTLSSYEQYF | TGCGCCAGCAGCTTGACCCTGAGCTCCTACGAGCAGTACTTC
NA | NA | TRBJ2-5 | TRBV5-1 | CASTHSPSVARRGETQYF | TGCGCCAGCACGCATTCCCCCTCGGTAGCGCGCCGGGGAGAGACCCAGTACTTC
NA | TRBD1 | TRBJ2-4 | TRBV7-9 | CASSLAHSDRAFSKNIQYF | TGTGCCAGCAGCTTAGCTCATTCGGACAGGGCGTTTTCCAAAAACATTCAGTACTTC